What follows describes a single T cell receptor beta chain. Clones were read by immunoSEQ multiplex PCR, and TCRdb kept only the in-frame ones, dropping some. The data contain some 16,000 clones, roughly 50% of them seen just once; the ten biggest clones take up 40%. The data originate from a study of radiation and T cells in renal cell carcinoma. The treatment is: 15 Gy SBRT to primary tumor, nephrectomy 4 weeks later. The CDR3 spans 13 residues. V lost 5 bases and J lost 7; bases outside the gene matches: 8. Germline assignment: CDR1 SGDLS and CDR2 YYNGEE. The TCR was taken from a woman in her sixties with renal cell carcinoma. The V and J genes are TRBV9 and TRBJ1-2, with 7 bases lining up with TRBD1. The material was tumor tissue, obtained from a patient whose treatment included radiotherapy and nephrectomy. The CDR3 reads CASSVDRMGGYTF. In DNA form, the CDR3 reads TGTGCCAGCAGTGTGGACAGGATGGGTGGCTACACCTTC.